The subject of this entry is one T cell receptor beta chain. The method was immunoSEQ multiplex PCR; TCRdb's version includes in-frame clones alone and lacks a portion of them. Among 200,000 to 250,000 clones listed, 84% were seen once. V was clipped by 2 bases and J by 2 bases, with 4 bases between them. Germline CDR1 is MNHNY and CDR2 is SVGAGI (reference sequence). The CDR3 contains 14 residues. The data are from a study of blood T cell repertoires in COVID-19. What was sequenced was peripheral blood. The origin of this receptor is a woman of 80 years or more with COVID-19, enrolled during active disease. The chain links TRBV6-6 to TRBJ2-6; D remains ambiguous. CDR3 sequence: CASSYAPGANVLTF. The CDR3 DNA sequence: TGTGCCAGCAGTTACGCGCCTGGGGCCAACGTCCTGACTTTC.